The 10 T cell receptor beta chains below were found in one sample sequenced in a study of shared clonotypes between healthy human individuals. Produced via immunoSEQ multiplex PCR; TCRdb's table is partial and in-frame only. The table shows 1,500,000 or so clones, with about 98.5% occurring only once. The specimen was naive CD4+ T cells sorted from blood. As for subset: CD45RA+ positively selected. Receptors were obtained from a man aged 30-40 years in good health.

The V call is TRBV5-1, the J call TRBJ2-1, with TRBD2 matching over 10 bases. CDR1 SGHRS and CDR2 YFSETQ come from the germline V gene. The V gene end was trimmed by 4 bases and the J gene end by 9 bases; junction bases not matched to a gene: 10. The CDR3 totals 15 residues. Here the CDR3 DNA reads TGCGCCAGCAGCACCGGACTAGCGGAGCCCGGTGAGCAGTTCTTC. This encodes CASSTGLAEPGEQFF.

The chain uses TRBV4-1 and TRBJ2-7; 9 nucleotides match TRBD2. The CDR3 runs to 14 residues. Germline CDR1 reads MGHRA; CDR2 reads YSYEKL. With V trimmed by 3 bases and J by 2 bases, 2 bases remained unmatched. The CDR3 nucleotides read TGCGCCAGCAGCCAGCGGGAGGGTCCCTACGAGCAGTACTTC. It is translated as CASSQREGPYEQYF.

This clone was seen just once. The genes are TRBV10-3 and TRBJ2-7; 9 bases agree with TRBD2. Germline CDR1 and CDR2: ENHRY and SYGVKD. With V trimmed by 6 bases and J by 2 bases, 8 bases remained unmatched. CDR3 length equals 15 residues. CDR3 sequence: CAIRSSGSAPYEQYF. The CDR3 region has the DNA TGTGCCATCAGGAGTAGCGGGAGCGCCCCCTACGAGCAGTACTTC.

This chain uses TRBV23-1 with TRBJ1-3, with D perhaps TRBD1 (5 bases). TRBV23-1 is an ORF, and what it does is uncertain. The CDR3 is 16 amino acids. V lost 2 bases and J 1 base, leaving 12 bases between the germline ends. The CDR3, as DNA: TGCGCCAGCAGTCAAAGCAGGGCCCGGTCTGGAAACACCATATATTTT. Amino acids: CASSQSRARSGNTIYF.

This clone has just one count. The chain uses TRBV4-1 and TRBJ2-5; D is possibly TRBD2 (5 bases). The CDR3 length is 14 residues. V lost 3 bases, J lost 1 base, and 9 bases lay in between. CDR1 is MGHRA and CDR2 is YSYEKL in the germline V gene. CDR3 DNA sequence: TGCGCCAGCAGCCATGGGAGATTCCAAGAGACCCAGTACTTC. This gives the protein CASSHGRFQETQYF.

This clone was found once. The genes are TRBV10-2 and TRBJ2-2; weak D call: TRBD2 (5 bases). CDR3 length equals 18 residues. Germline V gene lookup returns CDR1 WSHSY and CDR2 SAAADI. The V gene lost 7 bases and the J gene lost 5 bases, with 26 bases spanning the gap. The CDR3 loop reads CASTSTSGLRDSTGELFF. CDR3 bases: TGCGCCAGCACCTCGACATCGGGGTTAAGGGATTCAACCGGGGAGCTGTTTTTT.

To note about this clone: Additional DNA sequences in this sample encode the identical CDR3. V usage is TRBV19 and J usage is TRBJ2-1; TRBD2 matches 8 bases. The V gene end was trimmed by 5 bases and the J gene end by 3 bases; junction bases not matched to a gene: 6. The CDR3 runs to 15 residues. The V gene's germline CDR1 is LNHDA and CDR2 SQIVND (reference sequence). In nucleotides, the CDR3 is TGTGCCAGTAGTGTTTTAGCGGGGAGCTACAATGAGCAGTTCTTC. Protein product: CASSVLAGSYNEQFF.

The rearrangement uses TRBV28 and TRBJ2-4, with D perhaps matching TRBD2 (5 bases). CDR3 length: 14 residues. Germline V gene sequence: CDR1 MDHEN, CDR2 SYDVKM. V was clipped by 6 bases and J by 8 bases, with 17 bases between them. The CDR3 here is CASSSRPVRDIQYF. The CDR3 DNA is TGTGCCAGCAGCTCTCGTCCCGTGAGGGACATTCAGTACTTC.

The CDR3 region has the DNA TGTGCCAGCAGCCAAGGTGCAGAACAGGGGGCTTACGAGCAGTACTTC. Residues: CASSQGAEQGAYEQYF. This rearrangement joins TRBV4-2 to TRBJ2-7, with 9 positions matching TRBD1. CDR3 length equals 16 residues. CDR1 and CDR2 (germline): LGHNA, YNFKEQ. Germline trimming cut 1 base from V and 4 bases from J; bases unmatched to any gene: 8.

This sequence joins TRBV5-1 and TRBJ2-3, with D perhaps matching TRBD1 (5 bases). The V gene lost 0 bases and the J gene lost 1 base, with 15 bases spanning the gap. The germline gives CDR1 SGHRS, CDR2 YFSETQ. CDR3 length: 17 amino acids. The CDR3 nucleotides read TGCGCCAGCAGCTTGGAACCTACCAAAGGGGGCACAGATACGCAGTATTTT. Translation gives CASSLEPTKGGTDTQYF.